This T cell receptor beta chain was identified during a study of blood T cell repertoires in COVID-19. Germline V gene lookup returns CDR1 SGHDN and CDR2 FVKESK. The length of the CDR3 is 14 residues. Trimming took 3 bases from V and 4 from J, leaving 12 bases between them. In the original workflow: Scientists estimated how many nucleated cells there were by amplifying reference gene primers. Data came from immunoSEQ multiplex PCR; TCRdb stores just in-frame clones and leaves some out. That table is the source of V, J and clone size, and D and trimming were worked out from the DNA. Among roughly 200,000 clones, 85% were seen once, and the ten largest hold around 4.9%.

This receptor was taken from a woman aged 80 or over with acute or convalescent COVID-19. Sequenced material: peripheral blood. The rearrangement links TRBV14 to TRBJ2-5; D perhaps matches TRBD2 (6 bases). CDR3 sequence: CASSQFGSRETQYF. The DNA for the CDR3 is TGTGCCAGCAGCCAGTTCGGGAGCAGAGAGACCCAGTACTTC.